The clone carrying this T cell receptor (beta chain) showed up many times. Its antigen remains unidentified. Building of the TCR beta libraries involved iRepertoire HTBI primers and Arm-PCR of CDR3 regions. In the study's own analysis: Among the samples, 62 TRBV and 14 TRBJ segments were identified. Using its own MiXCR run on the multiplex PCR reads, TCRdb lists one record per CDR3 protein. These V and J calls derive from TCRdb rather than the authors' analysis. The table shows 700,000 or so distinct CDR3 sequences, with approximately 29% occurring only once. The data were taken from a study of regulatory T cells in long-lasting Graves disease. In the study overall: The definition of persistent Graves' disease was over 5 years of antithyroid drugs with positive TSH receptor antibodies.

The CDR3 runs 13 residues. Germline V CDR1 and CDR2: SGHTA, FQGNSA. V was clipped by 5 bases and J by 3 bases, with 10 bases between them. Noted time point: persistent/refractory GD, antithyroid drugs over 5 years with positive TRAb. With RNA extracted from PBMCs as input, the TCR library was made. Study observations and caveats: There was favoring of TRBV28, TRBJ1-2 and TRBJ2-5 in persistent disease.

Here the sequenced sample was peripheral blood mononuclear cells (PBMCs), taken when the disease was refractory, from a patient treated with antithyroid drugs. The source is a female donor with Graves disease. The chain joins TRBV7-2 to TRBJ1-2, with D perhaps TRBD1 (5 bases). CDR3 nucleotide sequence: TGTGCCAGCAGCCACACCAGGGACTATGGCTACACCTTC. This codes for CASSHTRDYGYTF.